Each of the 30 T cell receptor beta chains below was sequenced from the same sample in a study of CD8 T cells in Susac syndrome. Roughly 0.5 to 1 ug RNA was reverse transcribed with random hexamers. TCRdb redid the calling of the immunoSEQ multiplex PCR reads with MiXCR, one entry per CDR3 protein. This sample yields 100,000 to 150,000 distinct CDR3 sequences, of which over 80% are seen a single time; 0.5% to 0.65% belongs to the top ten. The sequencing sample was made of CD8+ T cells from PBMCs. These receptors all stem from a human donor with multiple sclerosis.

V and J are TRBV7-9 and TRBJ2-1; D unresolved. The V gene's germline CDR1 is SEHNR and CDR2 FQNEAQ (reference sequence). This CDR3 spans 15 amino acids. Between the trimmed V and J ends, which lost 7 bases and 1 base, there was a span of 14 bases. In nucleotides, the CDR3 is TGTGCCAGCACGGCCCCGGGTACATCCTACAATGAGCAGTTCTTC. It yields the protein CASTAPGTSYNEQFF.

The gene calls are TRBV13 and TRBJ2-7; 7 bases align to TRBD2. The V and J ends lost 1 base and 6 bases, in that order; junction bases with no gene match: 9. CDR3 size: 15 residues. Germline CDR1 is PRHDT and CDR2 is FYEKMQ (reference sequence). The chain's CDR3 is CASSLVATSIREQYF. In DNA, the CDR3 is TGTGCCAGCAGCTTAGTAGCGACTAGCATCCGCGAGCAGTACTTC. The full variable domain, its missing parts supplied by reference TRBV13 and TRBJ2-7, is AAGVIQSPRHLIKEKRETATLKCYPIPRHDTVYWYQQGPGQDPQFLISFYEKMQSDKGSIPDRFSAQQFSDYHSELNMSSLELGDSALYFCASSLVATSIREQYFGPGTRLTVT.

This chain links TRBV27 with TRBJ1-6; D is possibly TRBD1 (6 bases). The V end lost 6 bases, the J end lost 7 bases, and 13 bases lay between the germline ends. The germline V gene has CDR1 MNHEY and CDR2 SMNVEV (reference sequence). The CDR3 loop spans 14 amino acids. This CDR3 is CASSSGRGNSPLHF. The CDR3 coding sequence is TGTGCCAGCAGCTCAGGGAGGGGGAATTCACCCCTCCACTTT.

The chain is built from TRBV7-9 and TRBJ2-1; 11 bases are shared with TRBD1. Per germline, CDR1 SEHNR and CDR2 FQNEAQ (reference sequence). The CDR3 has 15 amino acids. V shed 6 bases and J 8 bases; nucleotides not matched to a gene: 9. In DNA form, the CDR3 reads TGTGCCAGCAGTTCCCGGGACAGGGGGGCGGATGAGCAGTTCTTC. Its protein is CASSSRDRGADEQFF.

This chain's CDR3 is CASSLGVSSGNTIYF. The CDR3 coding sequence is TGTGCCAGCAGCTTAGGCGTCAGCTCTGGAAACACCATATATTTT. This chain links TRBV11-2 with TRBJ1-3, with D unclear. In germline, CDR1 is SGHAT, CDR2 FQNNGV. This CDR3 spans 15 amino acids. Deletions cut 1 base from V and 0 bases from J, with 7 bases between.

The V and J genes are TRBV29-1 and TRBJ1-1; D gene unclear. Germline CDR1 and CDR2: SQVTM and ANQGSEA. The CDR3 has 14 residues. V was cut by 4 bases and J by 0 bases, with 12 bases left in between. The CDR3 nucleotides read TGCAGCGTTGGATCTGGCCAGCTGAACACTGAAGCTTTCTTT. Its translation: CSVGSGQLNTEAFF.

The chain combines TRBV18 with TRBJ2-7; 7 bases agree with TRBD1. CDR1 KGHSH and CDR2 LQKENI come from the germline V gene. V was clipped by 2 bases and J by 3 bases; unmatched bases: 13. The CDR3 extends over 17 amino acids. The chain's CDR3 is CASSPGLRGRAIYEQYF. The CDR3 DNA is TGTGCCAGCTCACCAGGGTTAAGGGGGCGAGCGATCTACGAGCAGTACTTC.

The chain is built from TRBV27 and TRBJ1-1, with 7 bases fitting TRBD1. Trimming at V came to 6 bases and at J to 5 bases, leaving 15 bases not matched to a gene. Germline values: CDR1 MNHEY, CDR2 SMNVEV (reference sequence). The CDR3 length is 16 residues. The CDR3 region is CASRQGQGSVGTEAFF. The CDR3, as DNA: TGTGCCAGCAGACAGGGGCAGGGCTCGGTAGGTACTGAAGCTTTCTTT.

The rearrangement links TRBV19 to TRBJ2-3; 8 nucleotides agree with TRBD2. Trimming cost V 5 bases and J 1 base; bases outside gene matches: 5. Per germline, CDR1 LNHDA and CDR2 SQIVND (reference sequence). This CDR3 spans 15 amino acids. This CDR3 reads CASSPQRGRTDTQYF. In DNA, the CDR3 is TGTGCCAGTAGTCCACAGCGGGGGCGCACAGATACGCAGTATTTT.

This chain connects TRBV28 to TRBJ2-2; 7 nucleotides agree with TRBD1. This CDR3 has 16 amino acids. The trim removed 4 bases at V and 1 base at J, leaving 6 bases unmatched. The germline V gene encodes CDR1 MDHEN and CDR2 SYDVKM. The CDR3 loop is CASSSTHRGNTGELFF. The CDR3 coding sequence is TGTGCCAGCAGTTCCACTCACAGGGGGAACACCGGGGAGCTGTTTTTT.

The V call is TRBV20-1, the J call TRBJ2-2; a possible D gene is TRBD1 (6 bases). Trimming stripped 3 bases from V and 6 bases from J, with 20 bases between. From germline, CDR1 is DFQATT and CDR2 SNEGSKA (reference sequence). The CDR3 spans 16 residues. In DNA form, the CDR3 reads TGCAGTGCTAGCACGTGGACAGCATCTTCTTCCGGGGAGCTGTTTTTT. Encoded protein: CSASTWTASSSGELFF.

This clonotype was seen once. This chain joins TRBV12-3 or TRBV12-4 and TRBJ2-3, with TRBD2 matching over 11 bases. Losses at the gene ends were 6 bases for V and 13 bases for J; bases not matched to a gene: 12. The length of the CDR3 is 14 residues. The chain's CDR3 is CASRGLAAFSLEYF. DNA of the CDR3: TGTGCCAGCAGGGGACTAGCGGCGTTTTCCCTCGAGTATTTT.

The chain combines TRBV6-5 with TRBJ2-3, with D perhaps TRBD2 (5 bases). Germline V gives CDR1 MNHEY, CDR2 SVGAGI. Trimming pared 2 bases from V and 1 base from J, leaving 7 bases between. CDR3 length: 14 amino acids. CDR3 sequence: CASSYAGGTDTQYF. As DNA, the CDR3 is TGTGCCAGCAGTTACGCCGGGGGCACAGATACGCAGTATTTT.

This rearrangement joins TRBV9 to TRBJ1-1; D call uncertain. Germline V CDR1 and CDR2: SGDLS, YYNGEE. V lost 0 bases, J lost 6 bases, and 12 bases lay in between. CDR3 length equals 14 residues. CDR3 residues: CASSVVPKGAEAFF. The CDR3 coding sequence is TGTGCCAGCAGCGTAGTTCCCAAAGGAGCTGAAGCTTTCTTT.

The chain links TRBV7-8 to TRBJ2-1; D gene ambiguous. The ends were cut back, 1 base at V and 9 bases at J, with 19 bases in the middle. The length of the CDR3 is 16 residues. Germline lookup yields CDR1 SGHVS and CDR2 FQNEAQ. The DNA of the CDR3 is TGTGCCAGCAGCTTAGGGGTCGGGCTAAACTATGGTGAGCAGTTCTTC. Encoded protein: CASSLGVGLNYGEQFF.

The V gene is TRBV5-1, the J gene TRBJ2-7; D possibly uses TRBD1 or TRBD2 (5 bases each). V was pared by 3 bases and J by 4 bases, with 17 bases between. CDR3 length: 15 residues. The germline gives CDR1 SGHRS, CDR2 YFSETQ. The chain's CDR3 is CASSWGSSRSYEQYF. DNA of the CDR3: TGCGCCAGCAGCTGGGGGTCTTCCAGATCTTACGAGCAGTACTTC.

The CDR3 DNA reads TGTGCCAGCAGCCCCGGACAGGGCCCTGACTATGGCTACACCTTC. Translation gives CASSPGQGPDYGYTF. The gene calls are TRBV11-2 and TRBJ1-2; 8 bases fit TRBD1. CDR1 SGHAT and CDR2 FQNNGV come from the germline V gene. CDR3 length: 15 residues. Germline trimming cut 5 bases from V and 3 bases from J; bases unmatched to any gene: 8.

This clonotype was detected a few times. The chain uses TRBV6-1 and TRBJ1-1; a possible D gene is TRBD1 (6 bases). V lost 4 bases, J lost 5 bases, and 8 bases lay in between. This CDR3 is built from 12 residues. CDR1 is MNHNS, CDR2 SASEGT, per germline. CDR3 sequence (DNA): TGTGCCAGCAGTGCAGGGGAGACTGAAGCTTTCTTT. This codes for CASSAGETEAFF.

This chain uses TRBV20-1 with TRBJ1-1; D remains unclear. CDR1 and CDR2 (germline): DFQATT, SNEGSKA (reference sequence). V dropped 0 bases and J dropped 5 bases, with 4 bases sitting between them. This CDR3 comprises 11 residues. CDR3 nucleotide sequence: TGCAGTGCTAGAGATATAACTGAAGCTTTCTTT. Translating it yields CSARDITEAFF.

The V gene is TRBV3-1, the J gene TRBJ2-5; D not resolved. Germline assignment: CDR1 LGHDT and CDR2 YNNKEL (reference sequence). The CDR3 extends over 11 amino acids. The V end lost 6 bases, the J end lost 4 bases, and 6 bases lay between the germline ends. The CDR3 loop reads CASRGSETQYF. In DNA, the CDR3 is TGTGCCAGCAGGGGCTCAGAGACCCAGTACTTC.

This clonotype was found a few times. The CDR3 coding sequence is TGTGCCACCGACAATAGCAATCAGCCCCAGCATTTT. Translated, it gives CATDNSNQPQHF. The chain carries TRBV6-2 or TRBV6-3 and TRBJ1-5; no reliable D call. Germline V CDR1 and CDR2: MNHEY, SVGEGT. With 10 bases removed from V and 0 bases from J, the gap between germline ends came to 7 bases. There are 12 residues in the CDR3.

The V and J genes are TRBV19 and TRBJ2-7; possibly TRBD1 for D (5 bases). CDR3 length: 14 amino acids. Germline-derived CDR1 and CDR2 are LNHDA and SQIVND (reference sequence). V was clipped by 3 bases and J by 3 bases, with 12 bases between them. CDR3 DNA sequence: TGTGCCAGTAGTATTGCAGGGAAAGGCTACGAGCAGTACTTC. This gives the protein CASSIAGKGYEQYF.

V is TRBV29-1 and J is TRBJ2-3, with TRBD1 matching over 7 bases. CDR3 length equals 14 residues. V shed 6 bases, J shed 3 bases, and the junction held 9 bases outside the gene matches. Germline V CDR1 and CDR2: SQVTM, ANQGSEA. The CDR3 coding sequence is TGCAGCGTCGTGACAGGGCCGGTTACAGATACGCAGTATTTT. Encoded protein: CSVVTGPVTDTQYF.

The table lists this clonotype with a count of one. This chain's CDR3 is CASSEWGSGAQNEQFF. CDR3 in DNA: TGTGCCAGCAGTGAATGGGGGAGCGGTGCCCAAAATGAGCAGTTCTTC. The rearrangement links TRBV2 to TRBJ2-1; D is possibly TRBD1 or TRBD2 (5 bases each). The CDR3 has 16 amino acids. The germline CDR1 and CDR2 sequences are SNHLY and FYNNEI. V lost 2 bases, J lost 7 bases, and 18 bases lay in between.

V and J are TRBV7-9 and TRBJ2-2, with D maybe TRBD1 (5 bases). The CDR3 consists of 14 residues. The V end lost 4 bases, the J end lost 2 bases, and 8 bases lay between the germline ends. Germline CDR1 SEHNR, CDR2 FQNEAQ (reference sequence). In nucleotides, the CDR3 is TGTGCCAGCAGCTCAGGGTTTAACACCGGGGAGCTGTTTTTT. This encodes CASSSGFNTGELFF.

The chain has TRBV7-9 and TRBJ2-2, with D possibly being TRBD1 (6 bases). V lost 8 bases to trimming and J lost 0 bases, with 16 bases between them. The CDR3 totals 16 residues. Germline CDR1 is SEHNR and CDR2 is FQNEAQ (reference sequence). The CDR3 sequence is CASDNQDRTNTGELFF. The CDR3, as DNA: TGTGCCAGCGACAACCAGGACAGAACGAACACCGGGGAGCTGTTTTTT.

This chain links TRBV7-2 with TRBJ1-2; no clear D. The CDR3 contains 11 residues. Germline values: CDR1 SGHTA, CDR2 FQGNSA. V shed 7 bases and J shed 14 bases, with 17 bases lying between them. This chain's CDR3 is CASTASGGGTF. For the CDR3, the DNA is TGTGCCAGCACCGCTAGTGGAGGCGGTACCTTC. Full variable domain (outside the CDR3, taken from reference TRBV7-2 and TRBJ1-2): GAGVSQSPSNKVTEKGKDVELRCDPISGHTALYWYRQSLGQGLEFLIYFQGNSAPDKSGLPSDRFSAERTGGSVSTLTIQRTQQEDSAVYLCASTASGGGTFGSGTRLTVV.

V and J are TRBV20-1 and TRBJ2-1, with D unclear. This CDR3 is built from 11 residues. V lost 4 bases and J 4 bases, leaving 5 bases between the germline ends. Per germline, CDR1 DFQATT and CDR2 SNEGSKA (reference sequence). The DNA for the CDR3 is TGCAGTGCTACTCAGTACAATGAGCAGTTCTTC. Translation: CSATQYNEQFF.

The V gene is TRBV13, the J gene TRBJ1-1; no reliable D call. The CDR3 has 16 amino acids. In germline, CDR1 is PRHDT, CDR2 FYEKMQ (reference sequence). The germline V and J ends were trimmed by 3 bases and 1 base, with 15 bases remaining between them. CDR3 in amino acids: CASSFGEGIRNTEAFF. As DNA, the CDR3 is TGTGCCAGCAGCTTTGGGGAGGGAATCCGGAACACTGAAGCTTTCTTT.

The chain recombines TRBV6-5 with TRBJ1-1, with 7 bases that match TRBD1. This CDR3 contains 17 residues. Trimming at V came to 2 bases and at J to 0 bases, leaving 9 bases not matched to a gene. Germline V gene lookup returns CDR1 MNHEY and CDR2 SVGAGI. This CDR3 is CASSYPATGNMNTEAFF. The CDR3 bases are TGTGCCAGCAGTTACCCGGCGACAGGGAACATGAACACTGAAGCTTTCTTT.